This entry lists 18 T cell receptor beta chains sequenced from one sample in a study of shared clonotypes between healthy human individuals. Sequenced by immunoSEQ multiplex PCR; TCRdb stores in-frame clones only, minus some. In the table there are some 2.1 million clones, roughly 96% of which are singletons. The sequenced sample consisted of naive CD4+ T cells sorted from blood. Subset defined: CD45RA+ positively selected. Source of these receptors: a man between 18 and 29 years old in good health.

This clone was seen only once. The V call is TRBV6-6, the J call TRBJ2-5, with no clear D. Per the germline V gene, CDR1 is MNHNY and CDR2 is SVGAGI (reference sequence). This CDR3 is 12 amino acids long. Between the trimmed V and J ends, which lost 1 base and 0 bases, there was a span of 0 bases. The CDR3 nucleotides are TGTGCCAGCAGTTACTACCAAGAGACCCAGTACTTC. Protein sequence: CASSYYQETQYF.

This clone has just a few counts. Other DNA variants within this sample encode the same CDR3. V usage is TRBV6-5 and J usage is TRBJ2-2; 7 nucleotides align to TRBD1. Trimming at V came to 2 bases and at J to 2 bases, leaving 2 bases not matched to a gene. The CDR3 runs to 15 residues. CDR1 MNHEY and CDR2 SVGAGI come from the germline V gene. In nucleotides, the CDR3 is TGTGCCAGCAGTTACGGGACAGTTAACACCGGGGAGCTGTTTTTT. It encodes CASSYGTVNTGELFF.

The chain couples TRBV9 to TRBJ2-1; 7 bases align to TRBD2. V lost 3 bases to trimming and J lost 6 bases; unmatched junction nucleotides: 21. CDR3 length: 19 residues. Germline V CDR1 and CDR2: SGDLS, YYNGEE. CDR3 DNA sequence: TGTGCCAGCAGCGAGTCGATGTGGAGCGGGAACTATCGGGTCAATGAGCAGTTCTTC. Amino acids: CASSESMWSGNYRVNEQFF.

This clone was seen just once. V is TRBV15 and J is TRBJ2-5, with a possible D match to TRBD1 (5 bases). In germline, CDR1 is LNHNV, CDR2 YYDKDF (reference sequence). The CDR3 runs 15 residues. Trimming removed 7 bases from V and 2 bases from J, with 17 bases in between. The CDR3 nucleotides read TGTGCCACCACCCGAGATTGGCAGGGTCAAGAGACCCAGTACTTC. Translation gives CATTRDWQGQETQYF.

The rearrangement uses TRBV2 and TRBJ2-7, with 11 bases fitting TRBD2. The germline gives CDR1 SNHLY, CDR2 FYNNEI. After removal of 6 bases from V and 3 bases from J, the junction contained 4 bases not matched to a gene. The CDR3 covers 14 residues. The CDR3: CASSPTSGVYEQYF. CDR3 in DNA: TGTGCCAGCAGCCCGACTAGCGGGGTCTACGAGCAGTACTTC.

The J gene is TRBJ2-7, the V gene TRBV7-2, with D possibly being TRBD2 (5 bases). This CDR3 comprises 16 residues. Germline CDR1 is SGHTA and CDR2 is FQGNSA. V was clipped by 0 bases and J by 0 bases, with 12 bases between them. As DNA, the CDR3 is TGTGCCAGCAGCTTAGCAGGGAGCTCCAGCTCCTACGAGCAGTACTTC. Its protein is CASSLAGSSSSYEQYF.

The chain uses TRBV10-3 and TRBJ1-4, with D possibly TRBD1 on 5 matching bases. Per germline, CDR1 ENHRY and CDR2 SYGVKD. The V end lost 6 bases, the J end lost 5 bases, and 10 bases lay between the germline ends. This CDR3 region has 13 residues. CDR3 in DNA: TGTGCCATCAGCGGGGCCTTAAATGAAAAACTGTTTTTT. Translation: CAISGALNEKLFF.

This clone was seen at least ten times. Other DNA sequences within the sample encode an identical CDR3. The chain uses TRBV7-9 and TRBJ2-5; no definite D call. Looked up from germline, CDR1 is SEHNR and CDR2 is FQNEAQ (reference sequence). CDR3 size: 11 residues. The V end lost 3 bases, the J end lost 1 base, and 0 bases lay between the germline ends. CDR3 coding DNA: TGTGCCAGCAGCTTCCAAGAGACCCAGTACTTC. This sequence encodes CASSFQETQYF. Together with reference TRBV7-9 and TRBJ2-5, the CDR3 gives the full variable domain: DTGVSQNPRHKITKRGQNVTFRCDPISEHNRLYWYRQTLGQGPEFLTYFQNEAQLEKSRLLSDRFSAERPKGSFSTLEIQRTEQGDSAMYLCASSFQETQYFGPGTRLLVL.

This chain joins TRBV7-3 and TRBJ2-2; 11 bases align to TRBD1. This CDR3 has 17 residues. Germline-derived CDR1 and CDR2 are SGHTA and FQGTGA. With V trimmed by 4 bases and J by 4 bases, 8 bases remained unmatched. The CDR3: CASSSSGTGGFTGELFF. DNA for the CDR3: TGTGCCAGCAGCTCAAGCGGGACAGGGGGATTCACCGGGGAGCTGTTTTTT.

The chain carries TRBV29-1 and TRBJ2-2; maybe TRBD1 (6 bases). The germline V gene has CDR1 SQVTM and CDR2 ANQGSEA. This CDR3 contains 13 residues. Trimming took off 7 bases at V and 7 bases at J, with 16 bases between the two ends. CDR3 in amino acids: CSGSQGWGGELFF. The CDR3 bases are TGCAGCGGATCACAGGGATGGGGCGGGGAGCTGTTTTTT.

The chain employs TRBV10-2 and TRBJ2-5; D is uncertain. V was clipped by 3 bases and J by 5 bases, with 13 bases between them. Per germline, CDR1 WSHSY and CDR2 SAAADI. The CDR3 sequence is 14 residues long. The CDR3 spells CASSDSPSGETQYF. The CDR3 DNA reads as TGCGCCAGCAGTGATTCCCCATCTGGGGAGACCCAGTACTTC.

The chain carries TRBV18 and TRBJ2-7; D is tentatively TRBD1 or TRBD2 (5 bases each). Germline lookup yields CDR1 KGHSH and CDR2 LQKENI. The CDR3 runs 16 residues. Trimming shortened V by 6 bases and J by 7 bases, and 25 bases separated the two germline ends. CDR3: CASSPTDSYPGREQYF. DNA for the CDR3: TGTGCCAGCTCTCCCACCGACAGTTACCCGGGGCGGGAGCAGTACTTC.

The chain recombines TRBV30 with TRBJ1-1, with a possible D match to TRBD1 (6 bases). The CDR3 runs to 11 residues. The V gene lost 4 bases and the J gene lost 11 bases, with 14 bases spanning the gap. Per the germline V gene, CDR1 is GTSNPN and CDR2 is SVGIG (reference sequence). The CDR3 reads CAWTRGGMAFF. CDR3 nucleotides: TGTGCCTGGACAAGGGGGGGAATGGCTTTCTTT.

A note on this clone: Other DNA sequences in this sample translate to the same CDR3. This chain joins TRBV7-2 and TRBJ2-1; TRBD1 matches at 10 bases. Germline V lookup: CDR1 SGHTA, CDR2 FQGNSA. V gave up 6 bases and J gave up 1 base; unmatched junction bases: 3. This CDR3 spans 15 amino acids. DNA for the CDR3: TGTGCCAGCAGTCCGGACAGGGGGTCCTACAATGAGCAGTTCTTC. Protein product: CASSPDRGSYNEQFF.

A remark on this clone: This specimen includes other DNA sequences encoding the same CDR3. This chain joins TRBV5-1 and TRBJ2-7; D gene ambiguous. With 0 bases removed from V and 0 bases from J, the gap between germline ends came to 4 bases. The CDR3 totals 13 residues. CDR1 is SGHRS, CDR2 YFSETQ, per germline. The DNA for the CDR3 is TGCGCCAGCAGCTTGGCCCCCTCCTACGAGCAGTACTTC. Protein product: CASSLAPSYEQYF.

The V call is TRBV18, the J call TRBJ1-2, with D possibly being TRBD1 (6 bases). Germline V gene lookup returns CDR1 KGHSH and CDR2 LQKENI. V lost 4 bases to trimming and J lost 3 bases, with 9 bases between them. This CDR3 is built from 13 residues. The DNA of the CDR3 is TGTGCCAGCTCACGGGCAGGGGACTATGGCTACACCTTC. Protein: CASSRAGDYGYTF. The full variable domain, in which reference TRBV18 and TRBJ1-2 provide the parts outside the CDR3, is NAGVMQNPRHLVRRRGQEARLRCSPMKGHSHVYWYRQLPEEGLKFMVYLQKENIIDESGMPKERFSAEFPKEGPSILRIQQVVRGDSAAYFCASSRAGDYGYTFGSGTRLTVV.

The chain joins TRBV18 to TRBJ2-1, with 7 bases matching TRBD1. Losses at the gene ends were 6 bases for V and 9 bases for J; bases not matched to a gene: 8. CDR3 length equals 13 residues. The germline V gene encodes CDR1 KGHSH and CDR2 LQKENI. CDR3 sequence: CASSRQGSGEQFF. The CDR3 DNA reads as TGTGCCAGCTCCCGACAGGGAAGTGGTGAGCAGTTCTTC.

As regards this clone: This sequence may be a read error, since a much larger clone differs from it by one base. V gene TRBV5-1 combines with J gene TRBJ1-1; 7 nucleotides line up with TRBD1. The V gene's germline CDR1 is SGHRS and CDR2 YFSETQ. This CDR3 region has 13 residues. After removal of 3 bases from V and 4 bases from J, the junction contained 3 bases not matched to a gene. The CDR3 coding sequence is TGCGCCAGCAGCTCCCGACAGGGCACTGAAGCTTTCTTT. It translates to CASSSRQGTEAFF.